A selection of T cell receptor beta chains follows, all from one sample in a study of blood T cell repertoires in COVID-19. Sequenced by immunoSEQ multiplex PCR; TCRdb stores in-frame clones only, minus some. The table includes 310,000 or so clones, 70% to 90% detected once. The sequenced sample was peripheral blood. These receptors were taken from a man between 65 and 79 years old with acute or convalescent COVID-19. CDR3s include the opening cysteine and the closing phenylalanine or tryptophan. The D gene is left open where the match is weak. Some rows have no size entry. The others give once, few or many, or a class for an expanded clone.

d_call: -; j_call: TRBJ2-5; v_call: TRBV2; clone_size: -; cdr3_nt: TGTGCCAGCAGTGTCGGGGGAGAGACCCAGTACTTC; cdr3_aa: CASSVGGETQYF
d_call: -; j_call: TRBJ1-1; v_call: TRBV11-2; clone_size: -; cdr3_nt: TGTGCCAGCAGCCGCGCCCAGGGTGAAGCTTTCTTT; cdr3_aa: CASSRAQGEAFF
d_call: -; j_call: TRBJ2-2; v_call: TRBV21-1; clone_size: -; cdr3_nt: TGTGCCAGCAGCAAACCACTGTGGAATGCGGTTACTTTGAACACCGGGGAGCTGTTTTTT; cdr3_aa: CASSKPLWNAVTLNTGELFF
d_call: TRBD2; j_call: TRBJ2-3; v_call: TRBV28; clone_size: -; cdr3_nt: TGTGCCAGCAGTTTCCATACGCTAGCGGGAGGGCCAGGCGGTACGCAGTATTTT; cdr3_aa: CASSFHTLAGGPGGTQYF
d_call: -; j_call: TRBJ2-1; v_call: TRBV9; clone_size: once; cdr3_nt: TGTGCCAGCAGCCCTGCCGGGACTCCGGACAATGAGCAGTTCTTC; cdr3_aa: CASSPAGTPDNEQFF
d_call: TRBD1; j_call: TRBJ2-5; v_call: TRBV28; clone_size: -; cdr3_nt: TGTGCCAGCCACAGGGGGCTCGGGACCCAGTACTTC; cdr3_aa: CASHRGLGTQYF
d_call: TRBD1; j_call: TRBJ2-5; v_call: TRBV5-1; clone_size: -; cdr3_nt: TGCGCCAGCAGCCCTCAGGGGGCCCAAGAGACCCAGTACTTC; cdr3_aa: CASSPQGAQETQYF
d_call: TRBD1; j_call: TRBJ1-4; v_call: TRBV28; clone_size: -; cdr3_nt: TGTGCCAGCAGTAAGACAGGGCGGCGTGAAAAACTGTTTTTT; cdr3_aa: CASSKTGRREKLFF
d_call: TRBD1; j_call: TRBJ1-4; v_call: TRBV6-2/TRBV6-3; clone_size: -; cdr3_nt: TGTGCCAGCAGTTACGCCGGGACAGGAAAGGAAAAACTGTTTTTT; cdr3_aa: CASSYAGTGKEKLFF
d_call: -; j_call: TRBJ1-3; v_call: TRBV30; clone_size: -; cdr3_nt: TGTGCCTGGAGTGGTTTGTACAGGGAGACCGCCATATATTTT; cdr3_aa: CAWSGLYRETAIYF
d_call: TRBD1; j_call: TRBJ1-2; v_call: TRBV5-4; clone_size: -; cdr3_nt: TGTGCCAGCAGTCCGGGACAGGGGAACTATGGCTACACCTTC; cdr3_aa: CASSPGQGNYGYTF
d_call: TRBD1; j_call: TRBJ1-2; v_call: TRBV27; clone_size: -; cdr3_nt: TGTGCCAGCAGTTCCAGACAGGGACAACTATTCCATGGCTACACCTTC; cdr3_aa: CASSSRQGQLFHGYTF
d_call: TRBD2; j_call: TRBJ2-7; v_call: TRBV7-2; clone_size: -; cdr3_nt: TGTGCCAGCAGCTTCCGGGGAGGGCTCACCTACGAGCAGTACTTC; cdr3_aa: CASSFRGGLTYEQYF
d_call: -; j_call: TRBJ2-6; v_call: TRBV3-1/TRBV3-2; clone_size: -; cdr3_nt: TGTGCCAGCAGCCCAAGGCAGGACTCTGGGGCCAACGTCCTGACTTTC; cdr3_aa: CASSPRQDSGANVLTF
d_call: -; j_call: TRBJ2-1; v_call: TRBV24-1; clone_size: -; cdr3_nt: TGTGCCACCAGTGTCCGTGCTAGTAGCAATGAGCAGTTCTTC; cdr3_aa: CATSVRASSNEQFF
d_call: -; j_call: TRBJ2-5; v_call: TRBV7-9; clone_size: -; cdr3_nt: TGTGCCAGCAGCTTAGCGCGGGAGACCCAGTACTTC; cdr3_aa: CASSLARETQYF
d_call: -; j_call: TRBJ2-3; v_call: TRBV5-6; clone_size: -; cdr3_nt: TGTGCCAGCAGCCTTGGTACGGGTATTGTATCAGATACGCAGTATTTT; cdr3_aa: CASSLGTGIVSDTQYF
d_call: TRBD1; j_call: TRBJ1-1; v_call: TRBV30; clone_size: -; cdr3_nt: TGTGCCTGGAGTGCCCTAGGGGACAGGGGGCTTTTATCGAACACTGAAGCTTTCTTT; cdr3_aa: CAWSALGDRGLLSNTEAFF
d_call: -; j_call: TRBJ1-2; v_call: TRBV19; clone_size: -; cdr3_nt: TGTGCCAGTAGTATTACAGGCGCCGGTAACTATGGCTACACCTTC; cdr3_aa: CASSITGAGNYGYTF
d_call: TRBD1; j_call: TRBJ1-3; v_call: TRBV5-1; clone_size: -; cdr3_nt: TGCGCCAGCAGCCGTGGACAGGGGGCAACTGGAAACACCATATATTTT; cdr3_aa: CASSRGQGATGNTIYF